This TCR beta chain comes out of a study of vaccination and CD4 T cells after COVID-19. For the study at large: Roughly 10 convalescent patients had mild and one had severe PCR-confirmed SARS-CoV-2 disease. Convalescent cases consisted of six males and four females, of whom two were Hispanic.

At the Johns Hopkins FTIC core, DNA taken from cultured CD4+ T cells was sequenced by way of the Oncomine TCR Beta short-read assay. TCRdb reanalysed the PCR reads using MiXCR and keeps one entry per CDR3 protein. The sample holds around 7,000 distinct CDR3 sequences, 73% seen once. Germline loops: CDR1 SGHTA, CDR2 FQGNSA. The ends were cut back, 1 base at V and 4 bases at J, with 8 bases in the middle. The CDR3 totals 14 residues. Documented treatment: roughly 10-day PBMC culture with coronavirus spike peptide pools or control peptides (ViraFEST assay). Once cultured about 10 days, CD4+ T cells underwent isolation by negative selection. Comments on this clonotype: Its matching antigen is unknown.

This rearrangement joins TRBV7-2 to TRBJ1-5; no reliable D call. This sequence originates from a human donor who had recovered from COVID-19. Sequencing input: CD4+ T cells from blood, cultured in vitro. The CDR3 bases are TGTGCCAGCAGCTTAGTAGCGGGGAATCAGCCCCAGCATTTT. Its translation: CASSLVAGNQPQHF.